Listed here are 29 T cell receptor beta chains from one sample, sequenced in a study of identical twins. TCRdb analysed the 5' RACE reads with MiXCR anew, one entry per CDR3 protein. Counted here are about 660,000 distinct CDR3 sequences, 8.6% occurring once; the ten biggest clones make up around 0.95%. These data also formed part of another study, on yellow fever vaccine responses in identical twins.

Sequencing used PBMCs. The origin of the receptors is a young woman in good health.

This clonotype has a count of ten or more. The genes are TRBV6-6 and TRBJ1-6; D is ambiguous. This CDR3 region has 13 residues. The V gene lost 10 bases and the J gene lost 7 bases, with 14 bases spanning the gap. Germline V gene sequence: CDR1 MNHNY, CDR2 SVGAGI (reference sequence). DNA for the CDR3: TGTGCCACAGGTGGCAGAGAGAATTCACCCCTCCACTTT. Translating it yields CATGGRENSPLHF.

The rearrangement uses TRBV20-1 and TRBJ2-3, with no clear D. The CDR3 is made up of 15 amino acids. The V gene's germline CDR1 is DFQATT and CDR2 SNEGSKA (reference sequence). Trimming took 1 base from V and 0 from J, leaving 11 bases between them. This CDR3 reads CSARGDLTSTDTQYF. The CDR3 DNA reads TGCAGTGCTAGAGGAGATCTAACCAGCACAGATACGCAGTATTTT.

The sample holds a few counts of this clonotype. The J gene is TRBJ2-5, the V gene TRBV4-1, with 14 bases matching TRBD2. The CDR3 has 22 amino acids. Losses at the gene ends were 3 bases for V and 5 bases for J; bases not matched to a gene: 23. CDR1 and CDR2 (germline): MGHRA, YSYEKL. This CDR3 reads CASSHNRETSGRVTSISETQYF. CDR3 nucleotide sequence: TGCGCCAGCAGCCACAACCGGGAGACTAGCGGGAGGGTTACATCCATAAGTGAGACCCAGTACTTC.

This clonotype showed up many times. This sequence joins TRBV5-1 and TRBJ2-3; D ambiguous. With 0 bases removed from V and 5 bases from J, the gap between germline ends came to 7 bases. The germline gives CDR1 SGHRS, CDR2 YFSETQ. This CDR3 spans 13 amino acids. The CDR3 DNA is TGCGCCAGCAGCTTGGCTATCAGAGATACGCAGTATTTT. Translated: CASSLAIRDTQYF.

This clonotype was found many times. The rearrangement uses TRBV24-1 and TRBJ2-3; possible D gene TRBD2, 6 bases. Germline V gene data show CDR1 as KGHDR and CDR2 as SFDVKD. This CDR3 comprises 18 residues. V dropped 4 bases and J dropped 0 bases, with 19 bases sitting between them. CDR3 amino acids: CATSDRPGSSPSTDTQYF. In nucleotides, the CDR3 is TGTGCCACCAGTGACCGGCCCGGGAGCAGCCCTAGCACAGATACGCAGTATTTT.

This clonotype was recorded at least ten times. The CDR3 region is CASGLGTDYGYTF. The CDR3 DNA is TGTGCTAGTGGTTTGGGGACAGACTATGGCTACACCTTC. The chain joins TRBV12-5 to TRBJ1-2; perhaps TRBD1 as D (6 bases). The V end lost 1 base, the J end lost 3 bases, and 6 bases lay between the germline ends. This CDR3 region has 13 residues. Germline assignment: CDR1 LGHNT and CDR2 FRNRAP.

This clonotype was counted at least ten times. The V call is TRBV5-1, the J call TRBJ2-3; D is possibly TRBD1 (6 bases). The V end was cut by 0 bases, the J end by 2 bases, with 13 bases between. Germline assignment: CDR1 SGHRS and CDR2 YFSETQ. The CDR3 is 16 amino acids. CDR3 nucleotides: TGCGCCAGCAGCTTGGGGACAGCGATAGACACAGATACGCAGTATTTT. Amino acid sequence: CASSLGTAIDTDTQYF.

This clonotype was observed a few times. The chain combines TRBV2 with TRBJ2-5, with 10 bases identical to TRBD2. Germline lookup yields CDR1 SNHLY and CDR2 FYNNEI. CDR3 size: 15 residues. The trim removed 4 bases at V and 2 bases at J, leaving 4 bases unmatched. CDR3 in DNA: TGTGCCAGCAGTGGTGGACTAGCGGCACAAGAGACCCAGTACTTC. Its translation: CASSGGLAAQETQYF.

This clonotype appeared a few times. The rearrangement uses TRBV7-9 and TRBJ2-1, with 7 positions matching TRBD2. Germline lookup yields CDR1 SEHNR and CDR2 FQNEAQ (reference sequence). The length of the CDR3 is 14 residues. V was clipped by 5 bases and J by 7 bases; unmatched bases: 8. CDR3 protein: CASSKGLGGNEQFF. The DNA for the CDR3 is TGTGCCAGCAGCAAAGGACTAGGTGGAAATGAGCAGTTCTTC.

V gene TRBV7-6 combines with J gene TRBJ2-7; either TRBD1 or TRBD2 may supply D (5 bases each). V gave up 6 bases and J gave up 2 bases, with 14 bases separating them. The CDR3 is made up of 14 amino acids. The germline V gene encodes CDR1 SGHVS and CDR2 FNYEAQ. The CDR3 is CASSSGTPTYEQYF. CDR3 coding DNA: TGTGCCAGCAGTTCCGGGACCCCAACCTACGAGCAGTACTTC.

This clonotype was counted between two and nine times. CDR3 amino acids: CASSSRGFLGGVREQFF. The CDR3 region has the DNA TGTGCCAGCAGTTCCAGGGGATTTTTAGGAGGGGTTCGTGAGCAGTTCTTC. The V gene is TRBV12-3 or TRBV12-4, the J gene TRBJ2-1, with D tentatively TRBD1 or TRBD2 (6 bases each). This CDR3 has 17 residues. Trimming stripped 4 bases from V and 9 bases from J, with 25 bases between.

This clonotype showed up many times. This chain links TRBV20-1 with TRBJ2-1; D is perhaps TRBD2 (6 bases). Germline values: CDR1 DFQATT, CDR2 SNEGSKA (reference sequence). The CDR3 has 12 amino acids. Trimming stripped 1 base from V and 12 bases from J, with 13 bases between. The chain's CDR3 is CSARGGELGQFF. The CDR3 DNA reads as TGCAGTGCTAGAGGGGGGGAGCTTGGGCAGTTCTTC.

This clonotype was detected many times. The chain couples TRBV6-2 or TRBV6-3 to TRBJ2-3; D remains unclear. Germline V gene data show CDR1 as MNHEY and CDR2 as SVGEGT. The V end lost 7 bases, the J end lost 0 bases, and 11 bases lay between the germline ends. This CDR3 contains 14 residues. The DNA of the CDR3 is TGTGCCAGCAAGCTACCCTCTAGCACAGATACGCAGTATTTT. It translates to CASKLPSSTDTQYF.

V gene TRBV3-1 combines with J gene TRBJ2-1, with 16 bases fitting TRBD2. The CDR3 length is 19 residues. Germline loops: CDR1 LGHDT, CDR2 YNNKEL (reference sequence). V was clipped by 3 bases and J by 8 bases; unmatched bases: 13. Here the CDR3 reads CASSQLGLAGGLDNDEQFF. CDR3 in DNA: TGTGCCAGCAGCCAGCTGGGACTAGCGGGAGGGCTAGATAACGATGAGCAGTTCTTC.

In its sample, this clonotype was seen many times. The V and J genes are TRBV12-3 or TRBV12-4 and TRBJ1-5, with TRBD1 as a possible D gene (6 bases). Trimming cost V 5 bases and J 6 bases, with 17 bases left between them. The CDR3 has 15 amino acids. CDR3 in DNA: TGTGCCAGCAGTCTCACAGGGAGGAAGGGTCAGCCCCAGCATTTT. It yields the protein CASSLTGRKGQPQHF.

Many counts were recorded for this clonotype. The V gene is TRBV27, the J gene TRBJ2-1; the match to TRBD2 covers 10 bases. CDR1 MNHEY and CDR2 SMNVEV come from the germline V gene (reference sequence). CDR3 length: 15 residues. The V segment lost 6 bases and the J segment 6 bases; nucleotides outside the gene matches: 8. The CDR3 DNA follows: TGTGCCAGCAGAGACCTAGCGGGAGATCCCAATGAGCAGTTCTTC. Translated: CASRDLAGDPNEQFF.

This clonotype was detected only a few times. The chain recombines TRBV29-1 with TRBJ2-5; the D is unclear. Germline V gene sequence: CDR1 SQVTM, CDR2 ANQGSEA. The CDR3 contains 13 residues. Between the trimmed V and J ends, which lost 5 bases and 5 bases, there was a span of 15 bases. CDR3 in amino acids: CSVSWSLGETQYF. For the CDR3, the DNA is TGCAGCGTTAGTTGGTCGCTTGGGGAGACCCAGTACTTC.

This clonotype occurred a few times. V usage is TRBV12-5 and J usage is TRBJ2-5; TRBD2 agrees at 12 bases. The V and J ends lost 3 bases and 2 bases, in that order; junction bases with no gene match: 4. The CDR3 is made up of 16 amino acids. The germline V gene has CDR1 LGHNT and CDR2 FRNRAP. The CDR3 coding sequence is TGTGCTAGTGGTTTCGGACTAGCGGGGTTACAAGAGACCCAGTACTTC. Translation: CASGFGLAGLQETQYF.

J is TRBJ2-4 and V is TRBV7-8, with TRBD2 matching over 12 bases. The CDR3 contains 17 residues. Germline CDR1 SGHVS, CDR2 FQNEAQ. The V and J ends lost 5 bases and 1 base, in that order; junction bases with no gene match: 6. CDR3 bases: TGTGCCAGCAGCGCCCGGACTAGCGGGATGGCCAAAAACATTCAGTACTTC. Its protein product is CASSARTSGMAKNIQYF.

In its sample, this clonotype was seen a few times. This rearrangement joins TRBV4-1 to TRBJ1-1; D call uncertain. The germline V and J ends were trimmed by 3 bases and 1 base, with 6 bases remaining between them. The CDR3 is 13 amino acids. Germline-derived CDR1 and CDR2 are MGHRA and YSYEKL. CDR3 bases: TGCGCCAGCAGCCATTGGGAGAACACTGAAGCTTTCTTT. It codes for CASSHWENTEAFF.

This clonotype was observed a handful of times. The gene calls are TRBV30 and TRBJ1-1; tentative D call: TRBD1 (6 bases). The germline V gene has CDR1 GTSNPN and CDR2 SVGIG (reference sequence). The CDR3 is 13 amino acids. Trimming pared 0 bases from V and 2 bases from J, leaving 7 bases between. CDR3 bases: TGTGCCTGGAGTGTACAGGGTAACACTGAAGCTTTCTTT. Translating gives CAWSVQGNTEAFF. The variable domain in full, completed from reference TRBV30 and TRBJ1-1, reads SQTIHQWPATLVQPVGSPLSLECTVEGTSNPNLYWYRQAAGRGLQLLFYSVGIGQISSEVPQNLSASRPQDRQFILSSKKLLLSDSGFYLCAWSVQGNTEAFFGQGTRLTVV.

CDR3 in amino acids: CASTPTGTSGTYNEQFF. CDR3 nucleotide sequence: TGTGCCAGCACTCCCACGGGGACTAGCGGGACGTATAATGAGCAGTTCTTC. The V call is TRBV4-2, the J call TRBJ2-1; TRBD2 matches at 13 bases. This CDR3 is built from 17 residues. With V trimmed by 7 bases and J by 7 bases, 13 bases remained unmatched. Germline CDR1 reads LGHNA; CDR2 reads YNFKEQ.

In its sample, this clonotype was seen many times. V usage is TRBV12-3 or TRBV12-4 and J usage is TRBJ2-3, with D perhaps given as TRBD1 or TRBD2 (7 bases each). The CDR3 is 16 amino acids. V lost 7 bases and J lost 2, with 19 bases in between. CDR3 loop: CASILGQGGNTDTQYF. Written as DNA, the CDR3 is TGTGCCAGCATCCTCGGCCAGGGGGGGAACACAGATACGCAGTATTTT.

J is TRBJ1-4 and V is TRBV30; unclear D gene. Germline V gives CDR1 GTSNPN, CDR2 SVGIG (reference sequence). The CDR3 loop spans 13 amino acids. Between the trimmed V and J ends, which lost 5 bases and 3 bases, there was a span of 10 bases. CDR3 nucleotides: TGTGCCTGGTCCTCAGGTTCTAATGAAAAACTGTTTTTT. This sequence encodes CAWSSGSNEKLFF.

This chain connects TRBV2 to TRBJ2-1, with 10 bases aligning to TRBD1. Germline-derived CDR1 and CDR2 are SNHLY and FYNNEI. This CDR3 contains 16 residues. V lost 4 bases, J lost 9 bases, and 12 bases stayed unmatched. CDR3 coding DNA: TGTGCCAGCAGTGGTGAAGACAGGGGGCCCTGGGGTGAGCAGTTCTTC. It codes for CASSGEDRGPWGEQFF.

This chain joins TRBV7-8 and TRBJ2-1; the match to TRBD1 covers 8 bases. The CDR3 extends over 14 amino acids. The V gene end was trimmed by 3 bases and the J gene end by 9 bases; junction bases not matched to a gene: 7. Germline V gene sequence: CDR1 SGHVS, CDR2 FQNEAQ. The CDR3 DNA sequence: TGTGCCAGCAGCTTGTACCAGGGGGCGGTTGAGCAGTTCTTC. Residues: CASSLYQGAVEQFF.

The CDR3 spells CASTQVQGSYNEQFF. In DNA form, the CDR3 reads TGTGCCAGTACCCAAGTACAGGGCTCCTACAATGAGCAGTTCTTC. The chain has TRBV19 and TRBJ2-1; possibly TRBD1 for D (6 bases). Germline CDR1 reads LNHDA; CDR2 reads SQIVND (reference sequence). The CDR3 is 15 residues long. The V and J ends lost 7 bases and 0 bases respectively, with 13 bases between them.

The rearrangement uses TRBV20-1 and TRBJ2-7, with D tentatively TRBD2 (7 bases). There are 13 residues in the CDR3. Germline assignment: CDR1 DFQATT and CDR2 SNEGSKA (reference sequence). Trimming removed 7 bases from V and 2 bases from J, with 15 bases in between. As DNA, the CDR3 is TGCAGTGGGGAGGGGGTCACGACCTACGAGCAGTACTTC. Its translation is CSGEGVTTYEQYF.

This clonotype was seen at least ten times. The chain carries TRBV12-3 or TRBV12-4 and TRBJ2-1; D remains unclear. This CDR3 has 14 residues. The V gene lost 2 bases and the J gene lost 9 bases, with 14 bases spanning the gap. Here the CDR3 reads CASSLLVGWGEQFF. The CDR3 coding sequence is TGTGCCAGCAGTTTACTAGTGGGGTGGGGTGAGCAGTTCTTC.